A single sample is the source of the 8 T cell receptor beta chains below, sequenced in a study of PD-1 blockade in classical Hodgkin lymphoma. The repertoire was sequenced with immunoSEQ multiplex PCR; TCRdb's copy has only in-frame clones and lacks some. Of approximately 25,000 clones listed, over 55% are singletons. The time point denotes: cycle 4 day 1 (C4D1), after more than 5 weeks of nivolumab. After autologous stem cell transplantation all patients relapsed, and prior brentuximab vedotin exposure differed between cohorts. The sample here was peripheral blood mononuclear cells (PBMCs), taken before the fourth cycle of nivolumab. Receptors originate from a human donor with classical Hodgkin lymphoma.

This clone was picked up one time. This chain links TRBV4-1 with TRBJ1-5, with D possibly matching TRBD1 (5 bases). V was clipped by 2 bases and J by 0 bases, with 11 bases between them. This CDR3 spans 16 amino acids. From germline, CDR1 is MGHRA and CDR2 YSYEKL. Written as DNA, the CDR3 is TGCGCCAGCAGCCAACAGGGTGATTATAGCAATCAGCCCCAGCATTTT. Amino acid sequence: CASSQQGDYSNQPQHF.

V usage is TRBV29-1 and J usage is TRBJ1-1, with 7 bases matching TRBD1. The CDR3 spans 13 residues. V lost 5 bases and J lost 4; bases outside the gene matches: 7. CDR1 is SQVTM and CDR2 is ANQGSEA in the germline V gene. Here the CDR3 DNA reads TGCAGCGTTCGGAGACAGGGACCCACTGAAGCTTTCTTT. Its translation is CSVRRQGPTEAFF.

The sample holds a few counts of this clone. The genes are TRBV6-4 and TRBJ2-2; D is unclear. V lost 4 bases, J lost 4 bases, and 10 bases lay in between. CDR3 length equals 14 residues. Germline CDR1 and CDR2: MRHNA and SNTAGT. The CDR3: CASSASPGTGELFF. CDR3 nucleotides: TGTGCCAGCAGTGCCTCCCCGGGCACCGGGGAGCTGTTTTTT.

The chain recombines TRBV5-1 with TRBJ2-7, with D possibly matching TRBD1 (5 bases). The CDR3 covers 12 residues. V was shortened by 4 bases and J by 4 bases, with 9 bases between the two germline ends. Per the germline V gene, CDR1 is SGHRS and CDR2 is YFSETQ. Here the CDR3 DNA reads TGCGCCAGCAGCGTCCAGGGTTACGAGCAGTACTTC. Translated, it gives CASSVQGYEQYF.

This chain connects TRBV7-9 to TRBJ1-5; TRBD1 might be the D (6 bases). Deletions cut 8 bases from V and 6 bases from J, with 14 bases between. The germline V gene has CDR1 SEHNR and CDR2 FQNEAQ (reference sequence). The CDR3 totals 13 residues. The CDR3 coding sequence is TGTGCCAGCGGGCAGGGGCCAGGTCAGCCCCAGCATTTT. This encodes CASGQGPGQPQHF.

The rearrangement joins TRBV5-5 to TRBJ2-2; D is unresolved. The germline CDR1 and CDR2 sequences are SGHKS and YYEKEE (reference sequence). V was clipped by 2 bases and J by 8 bases, with 10 bases between them. The CDR3 runs 13 residues. CDR3 nucleotides: TGTGCCAGCAGCTTCTGGGATCAGGGGGAGCTGTTTTTT. Translating gives CASSFWDQGELFF.

V usage is TRBV5-4 and J usage is TRBJ1-1; no reliable D call. Trimming left V 0 bases short and J 1 base short, with 4 bases between. The CDR3 is 13 amino acids. The germline V gene encodes CDR1 SGHNT and CDR2 YYREEE (reference sequence). The CDR3 here is CASSLGANTEAFF. CDR3 coding DNA: TGTGCCAGCAGCTTGGGGGCGAACACTGAAGCTTTCTTT.

This clone was detected a few times. At one end, the junction sequence differs from germline, possibly due to a read error. The chain uses TRBV7-2 and TRBJ1-3; D might be TRBD1 (6 bases). CDR3 size: 12 residues. Looked up from germline, CDR1 is SGHTA and CDR2 is FQGNSA. This CDR3 reads CGSGGQGNTIYF. CDR3 in DNA: TGCGGTAGCGGGGGGCAGGGTAACACCATATATTTT.